The 23 T cell receptor beta chains listed next were all sequenced from one sample in a study of identical twins. TCRdb independently ran MiXCR on the 5' RACE reads; one entry per CDR3 protein. Of more than 650,000 distinct CDR3 sequences detected, roughly 6.2% appear once; the ten largest clones hold roughly 2%. Sequenced: naive T cells sorted from blood. The receptors here all came from a young man in good health.

Ten or more counts support this clonotype. The chain employs TRBV5-5 and TRBJ2-1; D remains ambiguous. The CDR3 length is 15 residues. V dropped 4 bases and J dropped 1 base, with 12 bases sitting between them. Germline-derived CDR1 and CDR2 are SGHKS and YYEKEE (reference sequence). The CDR3, as DNA: TGTGCCAGCAGCATCACACTTCGGTCCTACAATGAGCAGTTCTTC. It encodes CASSITLRSYNEQFF. Using reference TRBV5-5 and TRBJ2-1 for the parts outside the CDR3, the full variable domain is DAGVTQSPTHLIKTRGQQVTLRCSPISGHKSVSWYQQVLGQGPQFIFQYYEKEERGRGNFPDRFSARQFPNYSSELNVNALLLGDSALYLCASSITLRSYNEQFFGPGTRLTVL.

This clonotype has a count of ten or more. The V and J genes are TRBV25-1 and TRBJ2-1, with D possibly TRBD2 on 6 matching bases. V was clipped by 7 bases and J by 6 bases, with 13 bases between them. CDR3 length: 13 residues. CDR1 and CDR2 (germline): MGHDK, SYGVNS. The CDR3 coding sequence is TGTGCCAGCACTCGGGTCGGGAGCAATGAGCAGTTCTTC. Translating it yields CASTRVGSNEQFF.

This clonotype was picked up many times. The rearrangement links TRBV6-5 to TRBJ1-1; D might be TRBD1 (5 bases). CDR1 and CDR2 (germline): MNHEY, SVGAGI. CDR3 size: 16 residues. V lost 2 bases to trimming and J lost 6 bases, with 19 bases between them. The CDR3 reads CASSYHRGAGNSEAFF. The DNA of the CDR3 is TGTGCCAGCAGTTACCACCGTGGGGCAGGGAATTCTGAAGCTTTCTTT.

This clonotype was seen repeatedly, ten times or more. The chain carries TRBV10-3 and TRBJ2-3; 10 nucleotides line up with TRBD2. With 5 bases clipped from V and 3 bases from J, the junction kept 5 bases outside the gene matches. This CDR3 comprises 15 residues. Germline CDR1 reads ENHRY; CDR2 reads SYGVKD. The DNA for the CDR3 is TGTGCCATCAGTACGACTAGCGGGCATACAGATACGCAGTATTTT. Its protein is CAISTTSGHTDTQYF.

This clonotype has a count of ten or more. The CDR3 loop is CASSAPGTLAHEQYF. The CDR3 DNA reads as TGTGCCAGCAGTGCACCTGGGACGCTGGCTCACGAGCAGTACTTC. V and J are TRBV6-1 and TRBJ2-7, with D perhaps TRBD1 or TRBD2 (5 bases each). The CDR3 is made up of 15 amino acids. CDR1 is MNHNS, CDR2 SASEGT, per germline. Trimming cost V 4 bases and J 5 bases, with 18 bases left between them.

This clonotype was detected many times. V is TRBV7-2 and J is TRBJ2-7; D possibly corresponds to TRBD1 (6 bases). The CDR3 runs 14 residues. Germline lookup yields CDR1 SGHTA and CDR2 FQGNSA. Trimming took off 2 bases at V and 5 bases at J, with 13 bases between the two ends. The DNA for the CDR3 is TGTGCCAGCAGCTTACAACAGGGCAGGAACGAGCAGTACTTC. This gives the protein CASSLQQGRNEQYF.

This clonotype was observed a few times. V gene TRBV4-1 combines with J gene TRBJ1-5; D uncertain. CDR1 and CDR2 from the germline V gene are MGHRA and YSYEKL. The CDR3 is 15 residues long. The V end lost 4 bases, the J end lost 0 bases, and 10 bases lay between the germline ends. CDR3: CASSLHVHSNQPQHF. The CDR3, as DNA: TGCGCCAGCAGCCTACACGTCCATAGCAATCAGCCCCAGCATTTT.

V usage is TRBV4-1 and J usage is TRBJ2-3, with 7 bases identical to TRBD1. The CDR3 sequence is 16 residues long. Unmatched junction bases numbered 6, after V lost 3 bases and J lost 0 bases. Germline loops: CDR1 MGHRA, CDR2 YSYEKL. The CDR3 region has the DNA TGCGCCAGCAGCCAGACAGGGACGTCTAGCACAGATACGCAGTATTTT. As protein: CASSQTGTSSTDTQYF.

The chain combines TRBV30 with TRBJ2-7; tentatively, D is TRBD2 (5 bases). V lost 0 bases and J lost 4, with 13 bases in between. From germline, CDR1 is GTSNPN and CDR2 SVGIG (reference sequence). CDR3 length equals 14 residues. CDR3 sequence reads: CAWSVARRAYEQYF. CDR3 DNA sequence: TGTGCCTGGAGTGTGGCTAGGCGGGCTTACGAGCAGTACTTC.

This clonotype was observed a handful of times. This chain uses TRBV5-1 with TRBJ1-2, with TRBD1 identical over 11 bases. The CDR3 is made up of 15 amino acids. V gave up 5 bases and J gave up 10 bases; unmatched junction bases: 13. The V gene's germline CDR1 is SGHRS and CDR2 YFSETQ. Written as DNA, the CDR3 is TGCGCCAGCAGTTTTTATTCCGGGGGACAGGGGGACTACACCTTC. As protein: CASSFYSGGQGDYTF.

The sample holds many counts of this clonotype. The gene calls are TRBV2 and TRBJ2-1; 9 nucleotides agree with TRBD1. Trimming removed 7 bases from V and 3 bases from J; junction bases left unmatched: 4. The CDR3 contains 14 residues. The germline CDR1 and CDR2 sequences are SNHLY and FYNNEI. This CDR3 is CASTEGQGYNEQFF. CDR3 nucleotide sequence: TGTGCCAGCACCGAGGGACAGGGCTACAATGAGCAGTTCTTC.

This clonotype occurred a few times. This chain joins TRBV9 and TRBJ2-7; either TRBD1 or TRBD2 may fit D (5 bases each). Germline CDR1 reads SGDLS; CDR2 reads YYNGEE. Trimming pared 2 bases from V and 6 bases from J, leaving 15 bases between. The length of the CDR3 is 14 residues. CDR3 residues: CASSVEVGGGEQYF. The DNA of the CDR3 is TGTGCCAGCAGCGTCGAAGTGGGTGGGGGCGAGCAGTACTTC.

The chain combines TRBV30 with TRBJ1-2; the D gene is possibly TRBD1 (6 bases). The CDR3 loop spans 14 amino acids. CDR1 is GTSNPN and CDR2 is SVGIG in the germline V gene (reference sequence). V was clipped by 1 base and J by 6 bases, with 15 bases between them. CDR3 in amino acids: CAWSAWSNRDGYTF. The DNA for the CDR3 is TGTGCCTGGAGTGCCTGGTCAAACAGGGATGGCTACACCTTC.

The rearrangement joins TRBV5-1 to TRBJ2-2; no firm D call. This CDR3 is built from 13 residues. Germline V gene lookup returns CDR1 SGHRS and CDR2 YFSETQ. V shed 3 bases and J shed 6 bases, with 9 bases lying between them. The CDR3 region is CASSYQDAGELFF. CDR3 bases: TGCGCCAGCAGCTACCAGGATGCCGGGGAGCTGTTTTTT.

The V and J genes are TRBV6-5 and TRBJ1-4; D unresolved. Trimming left V 4 bases short and J 5 bases short, with 8 bases between. The CDR3 contains 13 residues. Germline V gene data show CDR1 as MNHEY and CDR2 as SVGAGI. The CDR3 loop is CASSSSGNEKLFF. The CDR3 DNA reads as TGTGCCAGCAGTTCGTCGGGGAATGAAAAACTGTTTTTT.

This clonotype was seen repeatedly, ten times or more. The rearrangement joins TRBV20-1 to TRBJ1-1, with TRBD1 matching over 7 bases. The germline V gene encodes CDR1 DFQATT and CDR2 SNEGSKA (reference sequence). Trimming took 5 bases from V and 4 from J; bases not matched to a gene: 10. The CDR3 has 14 amino acids. The DNA for the CDR3 is TGCAGTGCTGACCGTAGGGGGCTCGGCACTGAAGCTTTCTTT. Protein: CSADRRGLGTEAFF.

In its sample, this clonotype was seen many times. This chain links TRBV20-1 with TRBJ1-4; D gene unclear. The V and J ends lost 0 bases and 4 bases respectively, with 6 bases between them. This CDR3 contains 13 residues. The germline CDR1 and CDR2 sequences are DFQATT and SNEGSKA (reference sequence). Here the CDR3 reads CSARDPNNEKLFF. CDR3 bases: TGCAGTGCTAGAGACCCGAATAATGAAAAACTGTTTTTT.

This rearrangement joins TRBV20-1 to TRBJ1-4; D uncertain. The CDR3 extends over 14 amino acids. Germline-derived CDR1 and CDR2 are DFQATT and SNEGSKA (reference sequence). Trimming left V 6 bases short and J 3 bases short, with 14 bases between. CDR3 loop: CSALMRKANEKLFF. The CDR3 region has the DNA TGCAGTGCCCTCATGCGTAAAGCTAATGAAAAACTGTTTTTT.

This clonotype turned up a few times. This sequence joins TRBV5-1 and TRBJ2-5; weak D call: TRBD2 (5 bases). This CDR3 region has 14 residues. The V and J ends lost 4 bases and 5 bases respectively, with 15 bases between them. Germline CDR1 reads SGHRS; CDR2 reads YFSETQ. The CDR3 coding sequence is TGCGCCAGCAGCGAGGACGGACGAGGGGAGACCCAGTACTTC. It translates to CASSEDGRGETQYF.

This clonotype was picked up many times. The chain employs TRBV15 and TRBJ2-1; D unclear. V lost 5 bases, J lost 0 bases, and 5 bases lay in between. Per germline, CDR1 LNHNV and CDR2 YYDKDF (reference sequence). The CDR3 consists of 13 residues. CDR3 residues: CATSLRSYNEQFF. Here the CDR3 DNA reads TGTGCCACCAGCCTACGCTCCTACAATGAGCAGTTCTTC.

This clonotype was seen ten or more times. This chain connects TRBV12-3 or TRBV12-4 to TRBJ2-7; perhaps TRBD2 as D (6 bases). The length of the CDR3 is 13 residues. V lost 5 bases, J lost 7 bases, and 15 bases lay in between. CDR3 sequence (DNA): TGTGCCAGCAGTCTGGCTAGCGTTGGGGAGCAGTACGTC. This sequence encodes CASSLASVGEQYV.

The sample holds a few counts of this clonotype. The rearrangement links TRBV7-2 to TRBJ1-2; D may be TRBD1 (5 bases). The CDR3 is 14 residues long. Trimming stripped 2 bases from V and 3 bases from J, with 10 bases between. The germline V gene encodes CDR1 SGHTA and CDR2 FQGNSA. Written as DNA, the CDR3 is TGTGCCAGCAGCTTATCGACAGCCTACTATGGCTACACCTTC. It specifies CASSLSTAYYGYTF.

This clonotype has only a few counts. This chain connects TRBV20-1 to TRBJ1-5; D uncertain. V was trimmed by 0 bases and J by 8 bases, leaving 17 bases between them. From germline, CDR1 is DFQATT and CDR2 SNEGSKA (reference sequence). The CDR3 runs 15 residues. The CDR3 DNA is TGCAGTGCTAGAGATGGTCAGGCGATTCGGAAGCCCCAGCATTTT. It specifies CSARDGQAIRKPQHF.